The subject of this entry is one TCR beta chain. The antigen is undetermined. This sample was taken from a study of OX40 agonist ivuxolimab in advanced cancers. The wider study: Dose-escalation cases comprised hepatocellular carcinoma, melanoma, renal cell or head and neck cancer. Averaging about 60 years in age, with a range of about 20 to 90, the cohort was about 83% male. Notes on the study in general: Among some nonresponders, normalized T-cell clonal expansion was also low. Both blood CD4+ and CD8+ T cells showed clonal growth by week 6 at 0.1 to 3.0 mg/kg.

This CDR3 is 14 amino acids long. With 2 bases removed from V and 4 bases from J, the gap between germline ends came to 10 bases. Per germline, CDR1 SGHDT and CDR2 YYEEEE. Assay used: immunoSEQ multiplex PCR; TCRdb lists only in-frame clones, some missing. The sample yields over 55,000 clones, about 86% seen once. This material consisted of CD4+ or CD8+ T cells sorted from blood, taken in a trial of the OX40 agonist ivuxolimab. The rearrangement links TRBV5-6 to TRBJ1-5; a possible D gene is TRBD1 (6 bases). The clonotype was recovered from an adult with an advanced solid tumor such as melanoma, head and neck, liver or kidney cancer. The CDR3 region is CASSLVGGNQPQHF. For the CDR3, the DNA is TGTGCCAGCAGCTTAGTAGGGGGGAATCAGCCCCAGCATTTT.